Listed below are T cell receptor beta chains from one sample, sequenced in a study of spatial heterogeneity in lung cancer. TCRdb recomputed calls from the 5' RACE reads with MiXCR, one row per CDR3 protein. Of fewer than 55,000 distinct CDR3 sequences listed, less than 9% are singletons. Material: PBMCs, obtained at surgery. All receptors derive from a female donor with early-stage non-small cell lung cancer. CDR3s include the opening cysteine and the closing phenylalanine or tryptophan. Each record gives: CDR3 length, V gene, J gene, clone size, D gene, CDR3 DNA, CDR3 protein. D genes are given only for firm matches. A clone size is listed for some rows: how often the clone was seen (once, few, many), or a class if it is expanded.

>12|TRBV19|TRBJ1-2|few|NA
TGTGCCAGTAGCCTACAGGGAAATGGCTACACCTTC
CASSLQGNGYTF
>15|TRBV7-2|TRBJ2-7|few|NA
TGTGCCAGCAGCTTGCATGTAACGCCTCAATACGAGCAGTACTTC
CASSLHVTPQYEQYF
>18|TRBV20-1|TRBJ2-3|NA|NA
TGCAGTGCTCACCTCCCTGGGGGGACGTATACGAGCACAGATACGCAGTATTTT
CSAHLPGGTYTSTDTQYF
>14|TRBV7-2|TRBJ2-1|medium-sized|NA
TGTGCCAGCAGCTTAGTTGCGGGGGCCAATGAGCAGTTCTTC
CASSLVAGANEQFF
>16|TRBV21-1|TRBJ1-1|NA|NA
TGTGCCAGCAGCAAACATGATACAGGGGTGAACACTGAAGCTTTCTTT
CASSKHDTGVNTEAFF
>13|TRBV7-9|TRBJ1-2|many|NA
TGTGCCAGCAGCCCAGGGACCTATGGCTACTACACCTTC
CASSPGTYGYYTF
>12|TRBV7-2|TRBJ2-2|few|NA
TGTGCCAGCAGCTCCCGGACAGTCAAGCTGTTTTTT
CASSSRTVKLFF
>14|TRBV7-9|TRBJ2-7|few|TRBD1
TGTGCCAGCAGCCCAACAGGGGTTCTCTACGAGCAGTACTTC
CASSPTGVLYEQYF
>13|TRBV15|TRBJ1-1|many|NA
TGTGCCACCAGCAGAGATTTCAGGACCGAAGCTTTCTTT
CATSRDFRTEAFF
>15|TRBV12-3/TRBV12-4|TRBJ1-4|few|NA
TGTGCCAGCAGTTTAGAGACCGGACGGAAGGAAAAACTGTTTTTT
CASSLETGRKEKLFF
>14|TRBV6-2/TRBV6-3|TRBJ1-5|NA|NA
TGTGCCAGCAACGGGGTCGGTTACCATCAGCCCCAGCATTTT
CASNGVGYHQPQHF
>18|TRBV27|TRBJ1-1|few|NA
TGTGCCAGCAGCCCCTTCCGGGGGAATCAGGGGCCGAACACTGAAGCTTTCTTT
CASSPFRGNQGPNTEAFF
>14|TRBV18|TRBJ2-2|NA|NA
TGTGCCAGCTCACCACTCGAGGCCACCGGGGAGCTGTTTTTT
CASSPLEATGELFF
>17|TRBV4-3|TRBJ2-3|many|TRBD2
TGCGCCAGCAGCCGTCCACTCAGCGGGGGGGCAGGAGATACGCAGTATTTT
CASSRPLSGGAGDTQYF
>16|TRBV23-1|TRBJ2-1|few|TRBD1
TGCGCCAGCAGTCAACCCTGGACAGGGGCGAAGGGTGAGCAGTTCTTC
CASSQPWTGAKGEQFF
>14|TRBV19|TRBJ1-1|many|NA
TGTGCCAGTAGTATGGCAGGAGTGCGGACTGAAGCTTTCTTT
CASSMAGVRTEAFF
>11|TRBV7-9|TRBJ1-2|many|NA
TGTGCCAGCAGCTCGGATAAGGGCTACACCTTC
CASSSDKGYTF
>12|TRBV10-1|TRBJ1-2|many|NA
TGCGCCAGCAGTAACAGCAACTATGGCTACACCTTC
CASSNSNYGYTF
>15|TRBV7-9|TRBJ1-2|few|NA
TGTGCCAGCAGCCACGACAGGATTCTTAACTATGGCTACACCTTC
CASSHDRILNYGYTF
>14|TRBV19|TRBJ2-3|NA|TRBD1
TGTGCCAGTAGTACCGGACAGGATACAGATACGCAGTATTTT
CASSTGQDTDTQYF